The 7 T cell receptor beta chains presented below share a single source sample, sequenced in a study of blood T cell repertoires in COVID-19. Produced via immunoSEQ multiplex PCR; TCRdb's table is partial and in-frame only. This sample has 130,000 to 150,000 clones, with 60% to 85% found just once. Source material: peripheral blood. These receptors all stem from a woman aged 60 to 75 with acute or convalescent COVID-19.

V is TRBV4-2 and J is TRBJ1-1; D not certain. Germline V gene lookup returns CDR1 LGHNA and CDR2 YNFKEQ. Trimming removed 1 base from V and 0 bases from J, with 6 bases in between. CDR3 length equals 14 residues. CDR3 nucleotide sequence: TGTGCCAGCAGCCAAGGTCCGGTGAACACTGAAGCTTTCTTT. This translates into CASSQGPVNTEAFF.

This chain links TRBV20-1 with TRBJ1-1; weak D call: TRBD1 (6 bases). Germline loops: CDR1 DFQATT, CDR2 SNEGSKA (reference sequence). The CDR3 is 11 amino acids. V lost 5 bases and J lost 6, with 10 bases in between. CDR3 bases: TGCAGTGCTTTAGACAGGCCTGAAGCTTTCTTT. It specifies CSALDRPEAFF.

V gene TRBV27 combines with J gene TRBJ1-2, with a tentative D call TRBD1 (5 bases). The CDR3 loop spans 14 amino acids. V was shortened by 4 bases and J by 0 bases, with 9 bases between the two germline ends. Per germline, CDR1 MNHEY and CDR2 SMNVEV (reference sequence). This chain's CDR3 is CASSSRVANYGYTF. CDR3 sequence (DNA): TGTGCCAGCAGTTCCAGGGTCGCTAACTATGGCTACACCTTC.

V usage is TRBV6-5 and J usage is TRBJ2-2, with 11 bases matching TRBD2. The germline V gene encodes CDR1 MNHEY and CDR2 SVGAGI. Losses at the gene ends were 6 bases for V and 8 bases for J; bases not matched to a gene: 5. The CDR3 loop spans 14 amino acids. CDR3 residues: CASRPGLAVGELFF. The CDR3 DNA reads TGTGCCAGCAGACCGGGACTAGCGGTGGGGGAGCTGTTTTTT.

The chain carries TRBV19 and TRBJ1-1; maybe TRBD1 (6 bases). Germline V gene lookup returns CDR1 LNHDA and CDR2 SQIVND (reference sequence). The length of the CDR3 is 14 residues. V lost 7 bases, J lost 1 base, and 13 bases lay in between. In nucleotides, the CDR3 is TGTGCCAGTAAAATTGGACAGTCGAACACTGAAGCTTTCTTT. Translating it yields CASKIGQSNTEAFF. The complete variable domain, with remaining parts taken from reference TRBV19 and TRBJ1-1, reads DGGITQSPKYLFRKEGQNVTLSCEQNLNHDAMYWYRQDPGQGLRLIYYSQIVNDFQKGDIAEGYSVSREKKESFPLTVTSAQKNPTAFYLCASKIGQSNTEAFFGQGTRLTVV.

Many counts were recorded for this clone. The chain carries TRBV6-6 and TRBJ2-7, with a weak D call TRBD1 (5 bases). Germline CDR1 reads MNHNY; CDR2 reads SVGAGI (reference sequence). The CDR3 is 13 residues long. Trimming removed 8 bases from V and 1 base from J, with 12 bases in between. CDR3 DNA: TGTGCCAGCGAGACTGACAGTTCCTACGAGCAGTACTTC. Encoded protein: CASETDSSYEQYF.

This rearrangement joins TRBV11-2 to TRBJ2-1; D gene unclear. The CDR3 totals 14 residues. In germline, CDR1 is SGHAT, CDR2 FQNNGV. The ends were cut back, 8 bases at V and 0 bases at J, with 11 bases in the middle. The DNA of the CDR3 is TGTGCCAGCCTCCAACTAAGCTCCTACAATGAGCAGTTCTTC. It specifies CASLQLSSYNEQFF.